This T cell receptor beta chain stems from a study of radiotherapy plus CTLA-4 blockade in lung cancer. At the level of the study: Disease control was present in 30% to 40% of patients, and objective responses in less than 20%.

About this clone: Its antigen is still unknown.

The study gave focal radiation plus ipilimumab CTLA-4 blockade to patients with chemo-refractory metastatic non-small-cell lung cancer. Germline CDR1 SGDLS, CDR2 YYNGEE. J lost 4 bases, V lost 0 bases, and 0 bases had no gene match. The CDR3 spans 15 residues. Generated by immunoSEQ multiplex PCR, the TCRdb table keeps only in-frame clones and is missing some. The data hold 40,000 or so clones, with around three quarters observed a single time. Notes on the study in general: Interferon-beta, together with early blood T cell clone dynamics, reportedly best predicted response. TCR clones of tumor origin grew in blood after radiotherapy plus ipilimumab.

The rearrangement uses TRBV9 and TRBJ2-2; 10 nucleotides line up with TRBD2. The sequencing here drew on peripheral blood, taken from a patient treated with radiotherapy plus ipilimumab. This receptor was obtained from a human donor with non-small cell lung cancer who had stable disease on radiotherapy plus ipilimumab. The CDR3 nucleotides read TGTGCCAGCAGCGTAGCTAGCGGGGGCACCGGGGAGCTGTTTTTT. Protein product: CASSVASGGTGELFF.